This paragraph covers one T cell receptor (beta chain) sequence. This specimen belongs to a study of blood T cell repertoires in COVID-19. As for the study in general: COVID-19 samples from acute and convalescent phases originated in the United States, Italy and Spain.

This CDR3 spans 18 amino acids. The protocol was immunoSEQ multiplex PCR, while the TCRdb copy is restricted to in-frame clones and leaves out a portion. The table shows 150,000 or so clones, with approximately 86% occurring only once. Sequencing input: peripheral blood. This receptor was identified in a woman aged 55 to 70 with acute or convalescent COVID-19. This sequence joins TRBV21-1 and TRBJ2-6; TRBD2, the table's D call, lacks a check against the DNA. TRBV21-1 is a listed pseudogene. In nucleotides, the CDR3 is TGTGCCAGCAGCAAAAAGTTCCTAACCTGCTCTGGGGCCAACGTCCTGACTTTC. It codes for CASSKKFLTCSGANVLTF.